Presented here are 7 T cell receptor beta chains from one specimen sequenced in a study of T cell repertoires in cytomegalovirus infection. Via MiXCR, TCRdb re-called the reads, giving one row per CDR3 protein. The sample has roughly 320,000 distinct CDR3 sequences, around 9.5% seen once. The sequencing input was PBMCs. These receptors were collected from a human donor in good health (CMV status not recorded). Some clones in this sample may be carry-over from other donors' samples.

This chain connects TRBV6-2 or TRBV6-3 to TRBJ1-6; the D gene is possibly TRBD1 (5 bases). Trimming stripped 6 bases from V and 8 bases from J, with 14 bases between. This CDR3 region has 14 residues. The germline CDR1 and CDR2 sequences are MNHEY and SVGEGT. CDR3: CASRGHNLDSPLHF. CDR3 sequence (DNA): TGTGCCAGCAGAGGACACAATTTGGATTCACCCCTCCACTTT.

The CDR3, as DNA: TGTGCCAGCAGTCCGTCGACTACGAGCTCCTACAATGAGCAGTTCTTC. Amino acids: CASSPSTTSSYNEQFF. V usage is TRBV27 and J usage is TRBJ2-1, with D possibly TRBD2 on 5 matching bases. V gave up 5 bases and J gave up 0 bases, with 14 bases separating them. CDR3 size: 16 residues. Germline V lookup: CDR1 MNHEY, CDR2 SMNVEV (reference sequence).

In regard to this clonotype: A much larger clonotype is one base distant, so this may be a read error. Because the CDR3 is missing its conserved closing phenylalanine or tryptophan, this is likely a read error. This rearrangement joins TRBV14 to TRBJ2-1, with TRBD2 matching over 7 bases. CDR1 is SGHDN, CDR2 FVKESK, per germline. The CDR3 contains 16 residues. V was clipped by 4 bases and J by 7 bases; unmatched bases: 13. CDR3 loop: CASSPTGGRKRNEQFL. CDR3 DNA: TGTGCCAGCAGCCCGACGGGGGGAAGGAAGAGAAATGAGCAGTTCCTC.

The V and J genes are TRBV4-1 and TRBJ2-1; possibly TRBD2 for D (5 bases). V was clipped by 2 bases and J by 0 bases, with 11 bases between them. The CDR3 runs 16 residues. CDR1 and CDR2 (germline): MGHRA, YSYEKL. In DNA form, the CDR3 reads TGCGCCAGCAGCCAATACGCTGGGAGCTCCTACAATGAGCAGTTCTTC. This sequence encodes CASSQYAGSSYNEQFF.

This chain joins TRBV4-2 and TRBJ2-1; 14 nucleotides line up with TRBD2. V shed 2 bases and J 4 bases; nucleotides not matched to a gene: 7. The CDR3 extends over 18 amino acids. Germline V lookup: CDR1 LGHNA, CDR2 YNFKEQ. The CDR3 is CASSQKGLAGVGYNEQFF. The CDR3 DNA is TGTGCCAGCAGCCAAAAGGGACTAGCGGGAGTCGGATACAATGAGCAGTTCTTC.

CDR3 DNA sequence: TGTGCCAGCAGCTTACATCAGTTAGCCAAAAACATTCAGTACTTC. This sequence encodes CASSLHQLAKNIQYF. The gene calls are TRBV7-2 and TRBJ2-4; D unclear. The CDR3 sequence is 15 residues long. With 2 bases removed from V and 0 bases from J, the gap between germline ends came to 8 bases. From germline, CDR1 is SGHTA and CDR2 FQGNSA.

This clonotype was observed many times. This rearrangement joins TRBV7-2 to TRBJ2-3; 15 bases agree with TRBD2. There are 17 residues in the CDR3. Per the germline V gene, CDR1 is SGHTA and CDR2 is FQGNSA. V shed 5 bases and J 2 bases; nucleotides not matched to a gene: 5. The CDR3 DNA reads TGTGCCAGCAGCCCACGGACTAGCGGGGGGGCCACAGATACGCAGTATTTT. Its translation is CASSPRTSGGATDTQYF.